This TCR beta chain was observed in a study of spatial heterogeneity in lung cancer. The CDR3 consists of 14 residues. J was trimmed by 8 bases and V by 0 bases; bases with no gene match: 5. Germline CDR1 reads DFQATT; CDR2 reads SNEGSKA (reference sequence). One entry per CDR3 protein results from TCRdb running MiXCR on the 5' RACE reads. The table has about 6,800 distinct CDR3 sequences, over 11% seen once. This clonotype counts as large. Its antigen is unidentified. In a library made to pick up alpha chains, this beta chain is a stray read with a size that means little. Time point meaning: sample taken at primary tumor resection. The study, taken as a whole, reports: Expanded intratumoral alpha and beta TCR counts tracked tumor mutation counts.

The sequence was obtained from a male donor with early-stage non-small cell lung cancer. The starting material was lung tumor tissue, obtained at surgery. The rearrangement joins TRBV20-1 to TRBJ1-4; TRBD1 agrees at 8 bases. The CDR3 sequence is CSARDDRGGEKLFF. Written as DNA, the CDR3 is TGCAGTGCTAGAGATGACAGGGGAGGGGAAAAACTGTTTTTT.